The rows below give T cell receptor beta chains drawn from one sample of a study of CD8 T cells in ankylosing spondylitis. Via MiXCR, TCRdb re-called the 5' RACE reads, giving one row per CDR3 protein. The sample yields around 890,000 distinct CDR3 sequences, approximately 10% seen once. Sequenced sample: blood, either unsorted or a sorted T cell fraction (not recorded which). Every receptor here comes from a male donor with ankylosing spondylitis. CDR3s leave out the opening cysteine and the closing phenylalanine or tryptophan.

j_call,v_call,cdr3_aa
TRBJ2-7,TRBV6-1,ASSEAGGTSYEQY
TRBJ2-1,TRBV20-1,SAREPGLPNNEQF
TRBJ1-6,TRBV20-1,SANRDGNSPLH
TRBJ1-1,TRBV5-6,ASSPTGASRTEAF
TRBJ2-7,TRBV4-1,ASSPRLAGHTLSYEQY
TRBJ2-3,TRBV24-1,ATCGRLATDTQY
TRBJ2-7,TRBV20-1,SAADSPTYEQY
TRBJ1-2,TRBV20-1,SARDRVRGGYT
TRBJ1-1,TRBV5-1,ASSLVFWATEAF
TRBJ1-1,TRBV16,ASSPATNTEAF
TRBJ2-3,TRBV4-1,ASSQVLVTGGTDTQY
TRBJ2-5,TRBV4-1,ASSQDGIFQETQY
TRBJ2-1,TRBV28,ASSLQRRGAI
TRBJ1-1,TRBV20-1,SVDRGGVTEAF
TRBJ1-1,TRBV7-9,ASSLAGGSNTEAF
TRBJ2-1,TRBV18,ASSPATSGGAGEQF
TRBJ1-1,TRBV12-3/TRBV12-4,ASSLRAVTEAF
TRBJ2-1,TRBV12-3/TRBV12-4,ASSRTGGGQF
TRBJ2-3,TRBV7-2,ASSPDFSDTQY
TRBJ1-2,TRBV19,ASSLPNGRGSYGYT
TRBJ1-4,TRBV18,ASSASMPTNEKLF
TRBJ2-3,TRBV7-2,ASRTGTSTDTQY
TRBJ2-7,TRBV5-1,ASSLILTVSGREQY
TRBJ2-1,TRBV2,ASGREFGNEQF
TRBJ1-2,TRBV28,ASTLGHGIGYT
TRBJ2-5,TRBV7-2,ASSFDLRLGTQY
TRBJ2-3,TRBV7-2,ASSLDRGTQY
TRBJ1-2,TRBV20-1,SAIGTYGYT
TRBJ2-5,TRBV20-1,SASPGTLQETQY
TRBJ2-3,TRBV5-1,ASSAGLAAADTQY
TRBJ2-5,TRBV20-1,SASRRFGTQY
TRBJ1-5,TRBV28,ASSLLGQAPGTPQH
TRBJ2-1,TRBV20-1,SALQGSEGEQF
TRBJ2-2,TRBV27,ASSLPYTGELF
TRBJ2-5,TRBV18,ASSRQGARGTQY
TRBJ2-3,TRBV6-2/TRBV6-3,ASSYAPGTARDTQY
TRBJ2-1,TRBV2,ASSETGHEQF
TRBJ1-6,TRBV2,ASQDRGHSPLH
TRBJ2-7,TRBV5-6,ASSLIPTYSYEQY
TRBJ1-1,TRBV27,AISRGPGTEAF
TRBJ1-1,TRBV3-1,ASSQVDRPNTEAF
TRBJ2-1,TRBV7-2,ASSSRRGTYNEQF
TRBJ2-1,TRBV24-1,ATSDPLAGRTMMQF
TRBJ2-3,TRBV10-1,ASSEFWGTDTQY
TRBJ2-1,TRBV4-1,ASSAPGGLAGGDSSYNEQF
TRBJ2-1,TRBV20-1,SARVQNPYNEQF
TRBJ2-2,TRBV5-1,ASSWFPTGGGNTGELF
TRBJ2-7,TRBV9,ASSVGAVSYEQY
TRBJ2-1,TRBV6-1,ASRTPGLAPEQF
TRBJ1-4,TRBV12-3/TRBV12-4,ASSLEWGAEKLF